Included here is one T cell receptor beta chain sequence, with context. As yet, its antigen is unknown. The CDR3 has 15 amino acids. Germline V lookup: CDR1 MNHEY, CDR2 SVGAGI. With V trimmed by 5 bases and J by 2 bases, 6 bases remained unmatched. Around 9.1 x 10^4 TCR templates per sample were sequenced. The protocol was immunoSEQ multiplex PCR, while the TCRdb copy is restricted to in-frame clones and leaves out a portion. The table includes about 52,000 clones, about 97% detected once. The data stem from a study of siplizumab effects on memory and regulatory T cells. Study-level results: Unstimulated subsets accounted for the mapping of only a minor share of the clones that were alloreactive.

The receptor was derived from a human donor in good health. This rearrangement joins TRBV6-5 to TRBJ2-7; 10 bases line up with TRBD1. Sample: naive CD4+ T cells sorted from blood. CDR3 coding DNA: TGTGCCAGCAGTACCCGGACAGGGGGACCCTACGAGCAGTACTTC. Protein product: CASSTRTGGPYEQYF.